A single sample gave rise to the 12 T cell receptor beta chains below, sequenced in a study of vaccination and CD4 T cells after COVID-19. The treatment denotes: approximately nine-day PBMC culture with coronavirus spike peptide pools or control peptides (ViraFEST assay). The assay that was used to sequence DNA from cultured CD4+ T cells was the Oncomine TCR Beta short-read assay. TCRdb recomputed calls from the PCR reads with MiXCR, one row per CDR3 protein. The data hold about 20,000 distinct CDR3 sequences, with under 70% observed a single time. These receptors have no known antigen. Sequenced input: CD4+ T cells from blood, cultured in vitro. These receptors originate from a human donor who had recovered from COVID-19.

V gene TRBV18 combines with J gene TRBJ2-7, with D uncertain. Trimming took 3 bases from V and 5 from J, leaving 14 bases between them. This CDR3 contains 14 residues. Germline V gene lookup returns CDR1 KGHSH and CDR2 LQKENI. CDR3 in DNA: TGTGCCAGCTCACCCTCATTGGTGCACGACGAGCAGTACTTC. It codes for CASSPSLVHDEQYF.

This CDR3 is CASSLRGDSYEQYF. Written as DNA, the CDR3 is TGTGCCAGCAGTTTAAGGGGAGATAGCTACGAGCAGTACTTC. The chain is built from TRBV12-3 or TRBV12-4 and TRBJ2-7; D tentatively reads TRBD1 or TRBD2 (5 bases each). V lost 2 bases and J 3 bases, leaving 11 bases between the germline ends. The length of the CDR3 is 14 residues.

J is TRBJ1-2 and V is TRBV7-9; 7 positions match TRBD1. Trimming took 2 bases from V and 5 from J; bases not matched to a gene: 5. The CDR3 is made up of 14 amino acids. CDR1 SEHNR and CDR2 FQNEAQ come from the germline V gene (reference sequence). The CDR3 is CASSLMDRTYGYTF. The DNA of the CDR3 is TGTGCCAGCAGCTTAATGGACAGGACTTATGGCTACACCTTC. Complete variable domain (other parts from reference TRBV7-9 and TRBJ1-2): DTGVSQNPRHKITKRGQNVTFRCDPISEHNRLYWYRQTLGQGPEFLTYFQNEAQLEKSRLLSDRFSAERPKGSFSTLEIQRTEQGDSAMYLCASSLMDRTYGYTFGSGTRLTVV.

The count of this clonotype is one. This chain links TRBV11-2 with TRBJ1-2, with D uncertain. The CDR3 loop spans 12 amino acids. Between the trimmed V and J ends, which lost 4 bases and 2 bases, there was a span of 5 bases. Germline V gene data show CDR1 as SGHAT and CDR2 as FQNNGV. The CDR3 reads CASSSENYGYTF. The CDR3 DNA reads TGTGCCAGCAGCTCCGAGAACTATGGCTACACCTTC.

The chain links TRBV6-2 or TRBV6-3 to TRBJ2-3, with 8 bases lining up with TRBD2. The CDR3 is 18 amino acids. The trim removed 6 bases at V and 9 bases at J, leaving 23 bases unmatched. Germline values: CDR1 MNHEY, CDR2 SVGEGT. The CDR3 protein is CASRPVWLAGRPSGTQYF. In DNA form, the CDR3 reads TGTGCCAGCAGGCCCGTGTGGTTAGCGGGGCGCCCCAGTGGCACGCAGTATTTT.

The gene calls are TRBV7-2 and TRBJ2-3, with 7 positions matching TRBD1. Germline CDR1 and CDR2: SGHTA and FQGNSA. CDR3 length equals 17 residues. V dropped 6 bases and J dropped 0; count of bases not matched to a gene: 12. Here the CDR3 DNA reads TGTGCCAGCAGTTACCCCCCGACAGGGATGAGCACAGATACGCAGTATTTT. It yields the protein CASSYPPTGMSTDTQYF. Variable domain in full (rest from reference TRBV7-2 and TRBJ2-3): GAGVSQSPSNKVTEKGKDVELRCDPISGHTALYWYRQSLGQGLEFLIYFQGNSAPDKSGLPSDRFSAERTGGSVSTLTIQRTQQEDSAVYLCASSYPPTGMSTDTQYFGPGTRLTVL.

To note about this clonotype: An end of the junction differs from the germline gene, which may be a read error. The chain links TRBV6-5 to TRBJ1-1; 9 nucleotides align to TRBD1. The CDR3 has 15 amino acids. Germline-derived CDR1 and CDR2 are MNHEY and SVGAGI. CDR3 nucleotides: TGTGCCAGCAGTTACGACGACAGGGGGAACCCTGAAGCTTTCTTT. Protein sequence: CASSYDDRGNPEAFF.

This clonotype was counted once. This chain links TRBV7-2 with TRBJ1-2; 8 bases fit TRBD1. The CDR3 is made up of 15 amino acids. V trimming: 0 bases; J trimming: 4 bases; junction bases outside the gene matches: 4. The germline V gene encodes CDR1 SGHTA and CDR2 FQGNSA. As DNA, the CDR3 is TGTGCCAGCAGCTTAGCGCGGACAGGGATCTATGGCTACACCTTC. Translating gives CASSLARTGIYGYTF.

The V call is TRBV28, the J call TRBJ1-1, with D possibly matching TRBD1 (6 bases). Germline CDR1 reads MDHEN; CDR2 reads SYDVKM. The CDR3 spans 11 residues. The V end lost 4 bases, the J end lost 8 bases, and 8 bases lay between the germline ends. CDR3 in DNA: TGTGCCAGCAGTTCCGGGACAGAAGCTTTCTTT. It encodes CASSSGTEAFF.

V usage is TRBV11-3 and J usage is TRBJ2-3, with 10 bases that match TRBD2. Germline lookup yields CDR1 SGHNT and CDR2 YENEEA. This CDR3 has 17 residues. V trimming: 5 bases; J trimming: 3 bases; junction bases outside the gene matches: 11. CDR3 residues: CASSPGRASGGTDTQYF. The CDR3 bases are TGTGCCAGCAGCCCTGGCCGGGCTAGCGGGGGAACAGATACGCAGTATTTT.

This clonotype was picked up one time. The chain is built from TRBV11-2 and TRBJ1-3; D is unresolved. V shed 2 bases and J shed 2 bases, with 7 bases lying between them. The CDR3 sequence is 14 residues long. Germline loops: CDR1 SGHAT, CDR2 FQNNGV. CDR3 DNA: TGTGCCAGCAGCTTAAGGGTTACTGGAAACACCATATATTTT. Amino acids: CASSLRVTGNTIYF.

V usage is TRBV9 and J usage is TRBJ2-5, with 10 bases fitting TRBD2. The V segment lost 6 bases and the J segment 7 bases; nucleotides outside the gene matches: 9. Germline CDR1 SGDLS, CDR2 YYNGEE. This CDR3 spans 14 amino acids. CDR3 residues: CASKVTSGLGTQYF. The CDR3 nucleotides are TGTGCCAGCAAGGTGACTAGCGGGTTGGGGACCCAGTACTTC.